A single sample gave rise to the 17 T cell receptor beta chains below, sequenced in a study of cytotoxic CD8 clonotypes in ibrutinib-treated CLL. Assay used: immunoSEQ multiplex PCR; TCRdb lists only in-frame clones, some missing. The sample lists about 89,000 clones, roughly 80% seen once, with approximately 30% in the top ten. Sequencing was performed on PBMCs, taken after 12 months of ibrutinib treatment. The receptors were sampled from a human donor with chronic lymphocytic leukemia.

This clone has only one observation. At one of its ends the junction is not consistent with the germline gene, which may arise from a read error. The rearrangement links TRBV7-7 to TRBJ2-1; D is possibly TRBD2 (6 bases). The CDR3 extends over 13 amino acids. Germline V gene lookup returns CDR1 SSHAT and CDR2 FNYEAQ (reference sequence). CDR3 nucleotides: TGTGCTAGCAGCTTGGGGGGTGCTGATGAGCAGTTCTTC. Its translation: CASSLGGADEQFF.

The CDR3 spells CASSPGDRPSYEQYF. CDR3 DNA: TGTGCCAGCAGCCCTGGGGACCGGCCTTCCTACGAGCAGTACTTC. The chain has TRBV7-2 and TRBJ2-7; tentatively, D is TRBD1 or TRBD2 (5 bases each). The CDR3 length is 15 residues. Germline V gene sequence: CDR1 SGHTA, CDR2 FQGNSA. V lost 5 bases and J 1 base, leaving 15 bases between the germline ends. Filled out from reference TRBV7-2 and TRBJ2-7, the complete variable domain reads GAGVSQSPSNKVTEKGKDVELRCDPISGHTALYWYRQSLGQGLEFLIYFQGNSAPDKSGLPSDRFSAERTGGSVSTLTIQRTQQEDSAVYLCASSPGDRPSYEQYFGPGTRLTVT.

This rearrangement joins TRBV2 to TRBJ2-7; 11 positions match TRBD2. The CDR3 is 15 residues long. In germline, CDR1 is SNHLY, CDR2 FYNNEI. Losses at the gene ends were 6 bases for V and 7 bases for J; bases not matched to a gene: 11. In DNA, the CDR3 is TGTGCCAGCAGAAGGAGAACTAGCGGGGGCCCTGAGCAGTACTTC. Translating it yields CASRRRTSGGPEQYF.

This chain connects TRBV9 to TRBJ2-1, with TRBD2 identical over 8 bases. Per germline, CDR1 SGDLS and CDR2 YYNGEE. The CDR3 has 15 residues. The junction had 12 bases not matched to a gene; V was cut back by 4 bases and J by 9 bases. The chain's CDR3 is CASSTRGGRGSEQFF. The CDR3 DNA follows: TGTGCCAGCAGCACCCGGGGGGGCCGAGGTAGTGAGCAGTTCTTC.

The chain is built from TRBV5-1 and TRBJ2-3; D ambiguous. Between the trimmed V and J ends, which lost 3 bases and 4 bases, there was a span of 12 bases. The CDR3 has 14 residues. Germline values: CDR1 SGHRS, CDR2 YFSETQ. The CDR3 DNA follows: TGCGCCAGCAGCTCCGCGGTTAAGCCAGATACGCAGTATTTT. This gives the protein CASSSAVKPDTQYF.

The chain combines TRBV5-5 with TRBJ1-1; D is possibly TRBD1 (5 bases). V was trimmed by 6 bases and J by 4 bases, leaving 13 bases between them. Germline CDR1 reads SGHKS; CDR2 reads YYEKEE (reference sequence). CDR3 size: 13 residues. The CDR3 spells CASTQEGPTEAFF. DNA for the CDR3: TGTGCCAGCACCCAAGAGGGGCCCACTGAAGCTTTCTTT.

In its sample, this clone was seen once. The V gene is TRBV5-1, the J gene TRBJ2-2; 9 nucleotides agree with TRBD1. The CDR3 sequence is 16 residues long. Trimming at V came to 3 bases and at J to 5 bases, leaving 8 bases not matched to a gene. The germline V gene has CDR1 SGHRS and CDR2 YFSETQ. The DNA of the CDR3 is TGCGCCAGCAGCTCTCCCGGGACAGGGAGGACCGGGGAGCTGTTTTTT. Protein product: CASSSPGTGRTGELFF.

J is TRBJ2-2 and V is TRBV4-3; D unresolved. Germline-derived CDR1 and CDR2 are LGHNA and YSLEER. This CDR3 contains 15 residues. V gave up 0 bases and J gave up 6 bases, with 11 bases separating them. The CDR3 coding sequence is TGCGCCAGCAGCCAAGATCGACAATGGCCCGGGGAGCTGTTTTTT. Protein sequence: CASSQDRQWPGELFF.

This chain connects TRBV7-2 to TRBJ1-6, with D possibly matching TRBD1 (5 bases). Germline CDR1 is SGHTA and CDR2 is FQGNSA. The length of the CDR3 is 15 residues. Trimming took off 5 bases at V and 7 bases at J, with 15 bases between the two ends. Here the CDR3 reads CASSQRDGGNSPLHF. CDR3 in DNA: TGTGCCAGCAGCCAACGGGACGGAGGGAATTCACCCCTCCACTTT.

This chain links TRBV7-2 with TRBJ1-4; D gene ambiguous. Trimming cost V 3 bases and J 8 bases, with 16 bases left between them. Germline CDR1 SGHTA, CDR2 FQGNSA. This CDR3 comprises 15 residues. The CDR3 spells CASSLDGGRGEKLFF. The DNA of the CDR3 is TGTGCCAGCAGCTTGGATGGAGGCCGGGGAGAAAAACTGTTTTTT.

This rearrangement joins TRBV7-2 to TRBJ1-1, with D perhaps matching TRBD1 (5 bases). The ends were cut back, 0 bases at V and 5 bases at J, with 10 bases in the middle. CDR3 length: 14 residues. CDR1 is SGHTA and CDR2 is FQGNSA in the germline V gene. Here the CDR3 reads CASSLAGVRTEAFF. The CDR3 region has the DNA TGTGCCAGCAGCTTAGCGGGGGTCAGGACTGAAGCTTTCTTT. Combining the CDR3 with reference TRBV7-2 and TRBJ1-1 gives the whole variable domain GAGVSQSPSNKVTEKGKDVELRCDPISGHTALYWYRQSLGQGLEFLIYFQGNSAPDKSGLPSDRFSAERTGGSVSTLTIQRTQQEDSAVYLCASSLAGVRTEAFFGQGTRLTVV.

In nucleotides, the CDR3 is TGTGCCAGCAGCGCCGGGACTAGCGGGGGGTTATCCACAGATACGCAGTATTTT. This sequence encodes CASSAGTSGGLSTDTQYF. This chain uses TRBV9 with TRBJ2-3; 15 positions agree with TRBD2. Germline V gene data show CDR1 as SGDLS and CDR2 as YYNGEE. This CDR3 is 18 amino acids long. Losses at the gene ends were 3 bases for V and 2 bases for J; bases not matched to a gene: 7.

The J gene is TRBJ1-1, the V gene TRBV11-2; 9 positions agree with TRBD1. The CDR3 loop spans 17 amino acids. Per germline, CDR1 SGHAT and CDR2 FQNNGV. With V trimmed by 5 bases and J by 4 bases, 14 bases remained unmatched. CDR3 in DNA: TGTGCCAGCAGCCCAACAACCGGGACAGGGAGGGGCACTGAAGCTTTCTTT. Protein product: CASSPTTGTGRGTEAFF.

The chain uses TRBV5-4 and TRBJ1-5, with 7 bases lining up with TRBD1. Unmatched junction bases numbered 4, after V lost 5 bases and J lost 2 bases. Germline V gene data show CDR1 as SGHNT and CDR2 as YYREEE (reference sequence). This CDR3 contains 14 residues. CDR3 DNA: TGTGCCAGCAGTCCCGACAGGGGCAATCAGCCCCAGCATTTT. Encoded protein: CASSPDRGNQPQHF.

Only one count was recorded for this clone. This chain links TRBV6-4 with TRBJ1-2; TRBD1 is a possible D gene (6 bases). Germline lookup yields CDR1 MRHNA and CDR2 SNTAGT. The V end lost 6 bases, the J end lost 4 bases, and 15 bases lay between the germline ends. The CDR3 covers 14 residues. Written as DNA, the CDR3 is TGTGCCAGCAGCGCCGAAGGGGGAGGCTATGGCTACACCTTC. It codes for CASSAEGGGYGYTF.

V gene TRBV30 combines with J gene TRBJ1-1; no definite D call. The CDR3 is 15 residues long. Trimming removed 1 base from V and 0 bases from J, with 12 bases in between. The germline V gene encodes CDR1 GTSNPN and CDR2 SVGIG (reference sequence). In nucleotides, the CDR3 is TGTGCCTGGAGTGGGACGCGGTCTATGAACACTGAAGCTTTCTTT. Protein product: CAWSGTRSMNTEAFF.

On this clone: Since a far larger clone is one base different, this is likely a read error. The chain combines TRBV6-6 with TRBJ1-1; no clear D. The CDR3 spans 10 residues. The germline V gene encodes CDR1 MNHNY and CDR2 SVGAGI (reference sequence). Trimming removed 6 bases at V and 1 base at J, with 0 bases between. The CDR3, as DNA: TGTGCCAGCAGGAACACTGAAGCTTTCTTT. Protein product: CASRNTEAFF.